These 6 T cell receptor beta chains were sequenced from one sample in a study of TIL therapy for anti-PD-1-resistant metastatic lung cancer. As for time point: pre-treatment sample, taken before nivolumab and TIL therapy. The tumor samples were excised metastases, mostly pleural nodules or supraclavicular lymph nodes. The immunoSEQ assay was v3. Assay used: immunoSEQ multiplex PCR; TCRdb lists only in-frame clones, some missing. The top ten clones hold about 7.4% of a sample with 10,000 to 15,000 clones, around 58% of them seen once. This sample comprised tumor tissue, obtained at baseline. The origin of the receptors is a person between 30 and 79 years old with non-small cell lung cancer.

The chain recombines TRBV19 with TRBJ2-7; the match to TRBD2 covers 12 bases. The CDR3 consists of 17 residues. Trimming took 5 bases from V and 0 from J; bases not matched to a gene: 8. Germline CDR1 and CDR2: LNHDA and SQIVND (reference sequence). The CDR3 is CASSSASGGAVSYEQYF. CDR3 DNA: TGTGCCAGTAGTTCGGCTAGCGGGGGGGCGGTCTCCTACGAGCAGTACTTC.

The V and J genes are TRBV4-1 and TRBJ2-7, with 8 bases identical to TRBD2. The V gene's germline CDR1 is MGHRA and CDR2 YSYEKL. The CDR3 is 15 amino acids. J lost 2 bases, V lost 3 bases, and 6 bases had no gene match. CDR3 sequence (DNA): TGCGCCAGCAGCCAGGTCAGCGGGAGCACCTACGAGCAGTACTTC. It encodes CASSQVSGSTYEQYF.

V and J are TRBV25-1 and TRBJ1-5, with D unresolved. CDR3 length: 14 amino acids. Germline V gene lookup returns CDR1 MGHDK and CDR2 SYGVNS. V dropped 1 base and J dropped 0 bases, with 4 bases sitting between them. CDR3 sequence reads: CASSESGSNQPQHF. The CDR3 nucleotides read TGTGCCAGCAGTGAATCGGGTAGCAATCAGCCCCAGCATTTT.

This clone is medium-sized (0.01 to 0.1%) by share. The chain is built from TRBV4-2 and TRBJ1-2; TRBD1 matches at 7 bases. The CDR3 spans 15 residues. Trimming at V came to 2 bases and at J to 4 bases, leaving 7 bases not matched to a gene. The V gene's germline CDR1 is LGHNA and CDR2 YNFKEQ. CDR3 region: CASSQQGGQGYGYTF. CDR3 sequence (DNA): TGTGCCAGCAGCCAACAGGGGGGGCAGGGCTATGGCTACACCTTC.

The chain is built from TRBV7-9 and TRBJ2-2, with 8 bases matching TRBD2. Looked up from germline, CDR1 is SEHNR and CDR2 is FQNEAQ (reference sequence). The ends lost 5 bases at V and 0 bases at J; junction bases unmatched: 5. CDR3 size: 16 residues. The CDR3 region is CASSPGLVTNTGELFF. The CDR3 DNA reads as TGTGCCAGCAGCCCGGGACTAGTGACGAACACCGGGGAGCTGTTTTTT.

The gene calls are TRBV4-1 and TRBJ2-4, with no clear D. V lost 0 bases, J lost 6 bases, and 6 bases lay in between. The CDR3 spans 13 residues. CDR1 MGHRA and CDR2 YSYEKL come from the germline V gene. CDR3 loop: CASSQDKGNIQYF. The CDR3, as DNA: TGCGCCAGCAGCCAAGATAAGGGAAACATTCAGTACTTC.